This T cell receptor (beta chain) is drawn from a study of HIV-infected patients and healthy controls. One entry per CDR3 protein, called by TCRdb with MiXCR from the 5' RACE reads. Among 50,000 to 80,000 distinct CDR3 sequences, under 25% were seen once, and the ten largest hold 1.4% to 1.5%. The CDR3 sequence is 16 residues long. The germline V and J ends were trimmed by 0 bases and 0 bases, with 7 bases remaining between them. Germline CDR1 reads SGHRS; CDR2 reads YFSETQ. The sequencing sample was made of CD4+ T cells from blood. The receptor was isolated from a human donor in good health. The chain couples TRBV5-1 to TRBJ2-6; D remains ambiguous. Here the CDR3 reads CASSLEPSSGANVLTF. In DNA, the CDR3 is TGCGCCAGCAGCTTGGAACCCTCCTCTGGGGCCAACGTCCTGACTTTC.